This TCR beta chain stems from a study of chemoradiotherapy in HPV16-positive cancers. Study information: Two HPV16-positive patients' cells yielded candidate HPV-specific clones and common motifs. Overall study findings and caveats: Candidate HPV-specific clones and E7-related TCR motifs grew in tumor during treatment. The functional HPV-specific definition rests on just a couple of HPV16-positive patients.

Repeated repertoire sampling spanned the course of chemoradiotherapy. The CDR3 has 12 amino acids. Trimming shortened V by 8 bases and J by 7 bases, and 14 bases separated the two germline ends. Per the germline V gene, CDR1 is GTSNPN and CDR2 is SVGIG (reference sequence). The sample holds one count of this clone. Antigen: not known. The repertoire was sequenced with immunoSEQ multiplex PCR; TCRdb's copy has only in-frame clones and lacks some. The table shows more than 10,000 clones, with around 85% occurring only once. This receptor was obtained from a human donor with HPV-associated anogenital cancer. The rearrangement links TRBV30 to TRBJ2-2, with D perhaps TRBD1 (6 bases). Sequencing used blood, obtained from a patient who underwent chemoradiotherapy. The CDR3 region is CATYTGFGELFF. CDR3 in DNA: TGTGCCACATATACAGGGTTCGGGGAGCTGTTTTTT. Combining the CDR3 with reference TRBV30 and TRBJ2-2 gives the whole variable domain SQTIHQWPATLVQPVGSPLSLECTVEGTSNPNLYWYRQAAGRGLQLLFYSVGIGQISSEVPQNLSASRPQDRQFILSSKKLLLSDSGFYLCATYTGFGELFFGEGSRLTVL.